This T cell receptor (beta chain) was captured in a study of shared clonotypes between healthy human individuals. Overall study findings and caveats: Memory subsets generally showed smaller estimated richness than naive subsets did.

Per germline, CDR1 MDHEN and CDR2 SYDVKM. The CDR3 contains 14 residues. V was pared by 5 bases and J by 8 bases, with 9 bases of the junction left unmatched. The authors' processing: Filtering differed because ImmunoSEQ produced junction-only sequences that carried no quality scores. Produced via immunoSEQ multiplex PCR; TCRdb's table is partial and in-frame only. From that table come the V and J calls and clone size; the DNA was used to work out D and trimming. This table has roughly 680,000 clones, 55% to 80% appearing once. Each donor was a Caucasian adult residing in Nashville, Tennessee. A note on this clone: Its antigen is as yet unknown.

This clonotype was sampled from a woman aged 25 to 39 in good health. The V and J genes are TRBV28 and TRBJ1-2; 9 bases line up with TRBD1. Sequencing was carried out using memory CD4+ T cells sorted from blood. The subset is: CD45RA-negative fraction. CDR3 in DNA: TGTGCCAGCAGTGGAACGGGGACAGGGAAAGGCTACACCTTC. Translated, it gives CASSGTGTGKGYTF.